These 29 T cell receptor beta chains came from one sample sequenced in a study of blood T cell repertoires in COVID-19. Profiling relied on immunoSEQ multiplex PCR, and the TCRdb table lists in-frame clones only, not all of them. The sample yields roughly 200,000 clones, approximately 89% seen once. Input material: PBMCs or T cells enriched from blood (not recorded which). The receptors here all came from a woman aged 40 to 50 with acute COVID-19.

The gene calls are TRBV7-9 and TRBJ2-2, with TRBD2 identical over 12 bases. After removal of 5 bases from V and 4 bases from J, the junction contained 14 bases not matched to a gene. The CDR3 totals 19 residues. The germline V gene encodes CDR1 SEHNR and CDR2 FQNEAQ (reference sequence). The CDR3 sequence: CASSPRHKSSGGATGELFF. In nucleotides, the CDR3 is TGTGCCAGCAGCCCCCGCCACAAGTCTAGCGGGGGGGCCACCGGGGAGCTGTTTTTT.

The CDR3 protein is CASSLGRASGNTIYF. The CDR3 nucleotides are TGTGCCAGCAGCTTAGGGCGGGCCTCTGGAAACACCATATATTTT. This rearrangement joins TRBV7-8 to TRBJ1-3; no clear D. The germline V gene encodes CDR1 SGHVS and CDR2 FQNEAQ. Trimming took off 1 base at V and 0 bases at J, with 7 bases between the two ends. This CDR3 region has 15 residues.

The V call is TRBV4-1, the J call TRBJ2-7; 7 positions agree with TRBD1. The CDR3 has 15 residues. The germline V gene encodes CDR1 MGHRA and CDR2 YSYEKL. The junction had 8 bases not matched to a gene; V was cut back by 1 base and J by 5 bases. The CDR3 nucleotides are TGCGCCAGCAGCCAAGCGGTACAGGGGTCCGACGAGCAGTACTTC. This gives the protein CASSQAVQGSDEQYF.

The V gene is TRBV2, the J gene TRBJ1-2; TRBD1 might be the D (5 bases). Deletions cut 5 bases from V and 4 bases from J, with 8 bases between. The CDR3 has 12 amino acids. Germline V gives CDR1 SNHLY, CDR2 FYNNEI. CDR3 DNA sequence: TGTGCCAGCAGTCAGGGAGGCTATGGCTACACCTTC. The encoded protein is CASSQGGYGYTF.

J is TRBJ1-1 and V is TRBV6-5; a possible D gene is TRBD1 (6 bases). V lost 0 bases, J lost 11 bases, and 19 bases lay in between. This CDR3 is 15 amino acids long. Per germline, CDR1 MNHEY and CDR2 SVGAGI. In DNA form, the CDR3 reads TGTGCCAGCAGTTACTCCCCCAGCCAGGGGCGTGTTGCTTTCTTT. It specifies CASSYSPSQGRVAFF.

Worth noting for this clone: An end of the junction does not agree with germline; a read error may underlie this. V gene TRBV28 combines with J gene TRBJ2-7; a weak D match, TRBD2 (6 bases). Germline CDR1 MDHEN, CDR2 SYDVKM. The CDR3 totals 16 residues. CDR3: CASSLLAEYSSYEQYF. The CDR3 DNA is TGTGCCAGCAGCTTATTAGCGGAGTACAGCTCCTACGAGCAGTACTTC. Full variable domain (outside the CDR3, taken from reference TRBV28 and TRBJ2-7): DVKVTQSSRYLVKRTGEKVFLECVQDMDHENMFWYRQDPGLGLRLIYFSYDVKMKEKGDIPEGYSVSREKKERFSLILESASTNQTSMYLCASSLLAEYSSYEQYFGPGTRLTVT.

This clone has only one observation. V is TRBV30 and J is TRBJ2-7; 11 bases are a match to TRBD2. Unmatched junction bases numbered 12, after V lost 5 bases and J lost 6 bases. Germline CDR1 reads GTSNPN; CDR2 reads SVGIG (reference sequence). The CDR3 is 15 amino acids. The CDR3 bases are TGTGCCTGGTCCTCCGGGACTAGCGGAGGGAGCGAGCAGTACTTC. The encoded protein is CAWSSGTSGGSEQYF. Combining the CDR3 with reference TRBV30 and TRBJ2-7 gives the whole variable domain SQTIHQWPATLVQPVGSPLSLECTVEGTSNPNLYWYRQAAGRGLQLLFYSVGIGQISSEVPQNLSASRPQDRQFILSSKKLLLSDSGFYLCAWSSGTSGGSEQYFGPGTRLTVT.

The chain couples TRBV10-3 to TRBJ2-3; 9 positions match TRBD2. This CDR3 is built from 15 residues. Trimming removed 8 bases from V and 5 bases from J; junction bases left unmatched: 11. CDR1 is ENHRY and CDR2 is SYGVKD in the germline V gene. The CDR3 spells CAISVGRGGKDTQYF. CDR3 nucleotides: TGTGCCATCTCCGTCGGGCGGGGGGGCAAAGATACGCAGTATTTT.

The chain recombines TRBV12-5 with TRBJ1-5; possible D gene TRBD1, 5 bases. The CDR3 runs to 15 residues. CDR1 is LGHNT and CDR2 is FRNRAP in the germline V gene. V was shortened by 7 bases and J by 3 bases, with 16 bases between the two germline ends. The CDR3: CASAPGGFDNQPQHF. In DNA form, the CDR3 reads TGTGCTAGTGCCCCGGGGGGGTTTGACAATCAGCCCCAGCATTTT.

The chain uses TRBV14 and TRBJ2-5; 9 positions agree with TRBD2. The CDR3 runs 17 residues. Germline trimming cut 0 bases from V and 3 bases from J; bases unmatched to any gene: 8. In germline, CDR1 is SGHDN, CDR2 FVKESK. CDR3 sequence: CASSQDRTSVKKETQYF. CDR3 DNA sequence: TGTGCCAGCAGCCAAGACAGGACTAGCGTGAAAAAAGAGACCCAGTACTTC.

The J gene is TRBJ1-6, the V gene TRBV7-9, with TRBD1 as a possible D gene (6 bases). Trimming took 0 bases from V and 5 from J, leaving 8 bases between them. Germline V CDR1 and CDR2: SEHNR, FQNEAQ (reference sequence). The CDR3 runs 15 residues. CDR3 in DNA: TGTGCCAGCAGCTTAGCGCGGACAGATAATTCACCCCTCCACTTT. It codes for CASSLARTDNSPLHF.

This rearrangement joins TRBV6-1 to TRBJ2-2, with D unresolved. The CDR3 consists of 16 residues. Trimming pared 1 base from V and 5 bases from J, leaving 14 bases between. Germline loops: CDR1 MNHNS, CDR2 SASEGT. The CDR3 DNA sequence: TGTGCCAGCAGTGAAGGGTCAGCGCCAAAGACCGGGGAGCTGTTTTTT. Its translation is CASSEGSAPKTGELFF.

The CDR3 DNA reads as TGCGCCAGCAGCTTGTTCCCCTTTGAAGAGACCCAGTACTTC. It is translated as CASSLFPFEETQYF. V and J are TRBV5-1 and TRBJ2-5; no clear D gene. Germline V lookup: CDR1 SGHRS, CDR2 YFSETQ. The length of the CDR3 is 14 residues. The V end lost 1 base, the J end lost 3 bases, and 10 bases lay between the germline ends.

The genes are TRBV9 and TRBJ2-5; maybe TRBD2 (6 bases). Trimming removed 4 bases at V and 5 bases at J, with 15 bases between. Germline-derived CDR1 and CDR2 are SGDLS and YYNGEE. The CDR3 runs to 14 residues. The CDR3 here is CASSTRLGSETQYF. In DNA form, the CDR3 reads TGTGCCAGCAGCACCAGACTAGGATCGGAGACCCAGTACTTC.

The gene calls are TRBV6-5 and TRBJ1-1; possibly TRBD1 for D (5 bases). The V gene's germline CDR1 is MNHEY and CDR2 SVGAGI. Trimming stripped 6 bases from V and 4 bases from J, with 12 bases between. The CDR3 runs to 13 residues. CDR3 nucleotides: TGTGCCAGCAGACCAGGGCCCGGCACTGAAGCTTTCTTT. Encoded protein: CASRPGPGTEAFF.

J is TRBJ2-3 and V is TRBV9, with TRBD2 matching 11 bases. The trim removed 2 bases at V and 0 bases at J, leaving 2 bases unmatched. Per the germline V gene, CDR1 is SGDLS and CDR2 is YYNGEE. The length of the CDR3 is 16 residues. The DNA of the CDR3 is TGTGCCAGCAGCGTCCTAGCGGGAGGTAGCACAGATACGCAGTATTTT. It is translated as CASSVLAGGSTDTQYF.

This clone was seen only once. The genes are TRBV11-3 and TRBJ1-5, with unresolved D. Germline V CDR1 and CDR2: SGHNT, YENEEA. V was shortened by 7 bases and J by 0 bases, with 10 bases between the two germline ends. The CDR3 contains 14 residues. In nucleotides, the CDR3 is TGTGCCAGCAACCTGCGGGGTAGCAATCAGCCCCAGCATTTT. Translating gives CASNLRGSNQPQHF.

This clone was observed a few times. The V call is TRBV12-3 or TRBV12-4, the J call TRBJ2-7; no definite D call. V lost 7 bases to trimming and J lost 2 bases, with 12 bases between them. The CDR3 has 13 amino acids. The CDR3 region has the DNA TGTGCCAGCATTCCCGGGTCCACCTACGAGCAGTACTTC. Protein: CASIPGSTYEQYF.

The chain has TRBV4-3 and TRBJ1-2, with TRBD1 matching over 10 bases. Germline V gives CDR1 LGHNA, CDR2 YSLEER. The CDR3 runs 16 residues. The trim removed 8 bases at V and 8 bases at J, leaving 17 bases unmatched. CDR3 protein: CASSRRGTGETSGYTF. In DNA form, the CDR3 reads TGCGCCAGCTCGAGGAGGGGGACAGGGGAGACCTCGGGCTACACCTTC.

The genes are TRBV19 and TRBJ2-1, with unresolved D. V shed 6 bases and J shed 7 bases, with 19 bases lying between them. The CDR3 is made up of 15 amino acids. Germline V gene data show CDR1 as LNHDA and CDR2 as SQIVND (reference sequence). The CDR3 is CASSISPHPRNEQFF. CDR3 DNA sequence: TGTGCCAGTAGCATTTCCCCCCACCCCAGGAATGAGCAGTTCTTC.

The chain uses TRBV12-5 and TRBJ2-5; D perhaps matches TRBD1 (6 bases). Trimming removed 2 bases at V and 5 bases at J, with 15 bases between. The length of the CDR3 is 15 residues. The germline CDR1 and CDR2 sequences are LGHNT and FRNRAP. Written as DNA, the CDR3 is TGTGCTAGTGGTTTGCCTACAGGGAAGCGGGAGACCCAGTACTTC. Its translation: CASGLPTGKRETQYF.

V usage is TRBV6-5 and J usage is TRBJ1-4; 7 bases align to TRBD1. This CDR3 is built from 15 residues. Germline CDR1 reads MNHEY; CDR2 reads SVGAGI. The V and J ends lost 4 bases and 5 bases, in that order; junction bases with no gene match: 7. CDR3 in amino acids: CASSFGDRTNEKLFF. The CDR3 nucleotides are TGTGCCAGCAGTTTCGGGGACAGAACGAATGAAAAACTGTTTTTT.

This clone appeared once. This chain uses TRBV18 with TRBJ2-7; 10 bases fit TRBD2. The V gene end was trimmed by 0 bases and the J gene end by 5 bases; junction bases not matched to a gene: 7. The CDR3 contains 16 residues. CDR1 and CDR2 from the germline V gene are KGHSH and LQKENI. CDR3 nucleotide sequence: TGTGCCAGCTCACCACCTACTAGCGGGATATCGCACGAGCAGTACTTC. It is translated as CASSPPTSGISHEQYF. The full variable domain, in which reference TRBV18 and TRBJ2-7 provide the parts outside the CDR3, is NAGVMQNPRHLVRRRGQEARLRCSPMKGHSHVYWYRQLPEEGLKFMVYLQKENIIDESGMPKERFSAEFPKEGPSILRIQQVVRGDSAAYFCASSPPTSGISHEQYFGPGTRLTVT.

The genes are TRBV4-1 and TRBJ2-3, with D possibly TRBD2 on 5 matching bases. CDR3 length: 14 residues. Trimming shortened V by 2 bases and J by 5 bases, and 11 bases separated the two germline ends. Germline CDR1 MGHRA, CDR2 YSYEKL. CDR3 coding DNA: TGCGCCAGCAGCCAAACCCCACTAGGAGATACGCAGTATTTT. Amino acids: CASSQTPLGDTQYF.

CDR3 residues: CASSHRDIQYF. The CDR3 DNA follows: TGTGCCAGCAGCCACCGGGACATTCAGTACTTC. The rearrangement links TRBV14 to TRBJ2-4, with no clear D. Trimming took 3 bases from V and 8 from J, leaving 5 bases between them. The CDR3 has 11 residues. Germline assignment: CDR1 SGHDN and CDR2 FVKESK. The variable domain in full, with the rest retrieved from reference TRBV14 and TRBJ2-4, is EAGVTQFPSHSVIEKGQTVTLRCDPISGHDNLYWYRRVMGKEIKFLLHFVKESKQDESGMPNNRFLAERTGGTYSTLKVQPAELEDSGVYFCASSHRDIQYFGAGTRLSVL.

This rearrangement joins TRBV4-1 to TRBJ2-7, with 8 bases identical to TRBD1. This CDR3 comprises 16 residues. Germline assignment: CDR1 MGHRA and CDR2 YSYEKL. The ends lost 4 bases at V and 2 bases at J; junction bases unmatched: 10. The CDR3 DNA sequence: TGCGCCAGCAGCCCCAGCTGGACAGGGAGTCCCTACGAGCAGTACTTC. It is translated as CASSPSWTGSPYEQYF.

The chain recombines TRBV19 with TRBJ2-1; tentative D call: TRBD1 (6 bases). Germline loops: CDR1 LNHDA, CDR2 SQIVND (reference sequence). V was trimmed by 3 bases and J by 1 base, leaving 10 bases between them. The CDR3 runs to 15 residues. CDR3 in DNA: TGTGCCAGTAGTATCCGGGACAATTCCTACAATGAGCAGTTCTTC. The encoded protein is CASSIRDNSYNEQFF.

V gene TRBV19 combines with J gene TRBJ2-5, with 10 bases aligning to TRBD2. CDR3 length equals 14 residues. Germline-derived CDR1 and CDR2 are LNHDA and SQIVND (reference sequence). Losses at the gene ends were 5 bases for V and 2 bases for J; bases not matched to a gene: 2. For the CDR3, the DNA is TGTGCCAGTAGTTTTAGCGGGGGGCAAGAGACCCAGTACTTC. This gives the protein CASSFSGGQETQYF.

This sequence joins TRBV6-2 or TRBV6-3 and TRBJ1-2; D call uncertain. V lost 4 bases, J lost 3 bases, and 15 bases lay in between. The CDR3 spans 15 residues. The germline V gene has CDR1 MNHEY and CDR2 SVGEGT. For the CDR3, the DNA is TGTGCCAGCAGTTCCAAATACATCCCCCACTATGGCTACACCTTC. Protein product: CASSSKYIPHYGYTF.